The next 9 T cell receptor beta chains were all read from a single sample in a study of T and B cells in COVID-19 patients. BIOMED2 TRB-A/B primer pools were used in multiplex TRB PCR. TCRdb independently ran MiXCR on the multiplex PCR reads; one entry per CDR3 protein. The sample gives roughly 2,100 distinct CDR3 sequences, under 30% of which show up once; 45% to 60% is in the top ten. TRB was amplified from around 250-460 ng of blood genomic DNA. Sequencing was performed on blood. The receptors derive from a human donor with active COVID-19.

A remark on this clonotype: The junction does not match germline at one end; this may be a read error. The chain carries TRBV19 and TRBJ2-3, with 9 bases identical to TRBD1. Germline CDR1 reads LNHDA; CDR2 reads SQIVND (reference sequence). The CDR3 loop spans 15 amino acids. The CDR3 region is CASSTQGAGADTQYF. CDR3 DNA: TGTGCCAGCAGTACACAGGGGGCTGGGGCAGATACGCAGTATTTT.

The genes are TRBV5-1 and TRBJ2-7, with D possibly matching TRBD1 (5 bases). Germline V gene lookup returns CDR1 SGHRS and CDR2 YFSETQ. This CDR3 is built from 14 residues. V lost 4 bases and J 4 bases, leaving 15 bases between the germline ends. CDR3 coding DNA: TGCGCCAGCAGCGTGCAGGGAAATCTTTACGAGCAGTACTTC. Protein sequence: CASSVQGNLYEQYF. The full variable domain, rest sourced from reference TRBV5-1 and TRBJ2-7, is KAGVTQTPRYLIKTRGQQVTLSCSPISGHRSVSWYQQTPGQGLQFLFEYFSETQRNKGNFPGRFSGRQFSNSRSEMNVSTLELGDSALYLCASSVQGNLYEQYFGPGTRLTVT.

The rearrangement links TRBV20-1 to TRBJ2-1, with D possibly matching TRBD2 (6 bases). The CDR3 consists of 15 residues. Germline V CDR1 and CDR2: DFQATT, SNEGSKA (reference sequence). Between the trimmed V and J ends, which lost 1 base and 5 bases, there was a span of 15 bases. For the CDR3, the DNA is TGCAGTGCTAGAGCCCCCCGGCTAGCGAACAATGAGCAGTTCTTC. Protein product: CSARAPRLANNEQFF.

There are a few counts of this clonotype. The chain uses TRBV7-9 and TRBJ1-4, with TRBD1 matching over 7 bases. The J segment lost 10 bases and the V segment lost 1 base, leaving 0 bases of the junction unmatched. The germline gives CDR1 SEHNR, CDR2 FQNEAQ (reference sequence). This CDR3 region has 12 residues. In DNA form, the CDR3 reads TGTGCCAGCAGCTTAGACAGGGGAAAACTGTTTTTT. It codes for CASSLDRGKLFF.

The J gene is TRBJ2-3, the V gene TRBV7-6; D tentatively fits TRBD1 or TRBD2 (5 bases each). There are 15 residues in the CDR3. The V end lost 5 bases, the J end lost 4 bases, and 16 bases lay between the germline ends. Germline lookup yields CDR1 SGHVS and CDR2 FNYEAQ. The CDR3, as DNA: TGTGCCAGCAGCCTCGGGACCTCCGCGGCAGATACGCAGTATTTT. Translation: CASSLGTSAADTQYF.

The rearrangement links TRBV12-3 or TRBV12-4 to TRBJ2-3, with D perhaps TRBD2 (5 bases). The CDR3 is made up of 15 amino acids. Between the trimmed V and J ends, which lost 2 bases and 1 base, there was a span of 10 bases. The CDR3 nucleotides are TGTGCCAGCAGTTTACTACTAGAAGGCACAGATACGCAGTATTTT. This codes for CASSLLLEGTDTQYF.

In this sample, this clonotype is medium-sized. The chain couples TRBV6-5 to TRBJ1-3, with D perhaps TRBD1 (5 bases). This CDR3 region has 14 residues. Trimming left V 8 bases short and J 1 base short, with 12 bases between. CDR1 MNHEY and CDR2 SVGAGI come from the germline V gene. The CDR3 loop is CASGLGGSGNTIYF. The CDR3 DNA reads as TGTGCCAGCGGCCTGGGGGGGTCTGGAAACACCATATATTTT.

Judged by abundance, this clonotype is medium-sized. This sequence joins TRBV19 and TRBJ1-5; 9 bases align to TRBD1. The CDR3 covers 15 residues. V lost 2 bases, J lost 6 bases, and 5 bases stayed unmatched. The V gene's germline CDR1 is LNHDA and CDR2 SQIVND (reference sequence). The CDR3 protein is CASSIRTGVPQPQHF. As DNA, the CDR3 is TGTGCCAGTAGTATAAGGACAGGGGTTCCTCAGCCCCAGCATTTT.

By share of the sample, this clonotype is large. V gene TRBV27 combines with J gene TRBJ2-7; D remains unclear. V was shortened by 6 bases and J by 3 bases, with 6 bases between the two germline ends. The V gene's germline CDR1 is MNHEY and CDR2 SMNVEV (reference sequence). This CDR3 has 11 amino acids. The CDR3 loop is CASRGNYEQYF. DNA for the CDR3: TGTGCCAGCAGGGGGAACTACGAGCAGTACTTC.